This paragraph reports one TCR beta chain. Many counts were recorded for this clonotype. There is no known antigen for this receptor. Qualities for individual bases were not recorded, and no much larger clone is one base off. The library was obtained by 5' RACE. Sequencing relied on an Illumina HiSeq 2000. Template switching introduced a universal primer binding site; the final cDNA contained a unique molecular identifier, enabling accurate counting of TCR cDNA molecules. Specific primers in the conserved constant-segment region were used to synthesize first-strand cDNA for the TCR alpha and beta chains. To control for contamination, each cDNA library was double barcoded with a SMART-Mk sample barcode plus Illumina barcodes. Two successive PCR steps introduced TruSeq adapter sequences along with Illumina sample barcodes. The Illumina HiSeq platform was used with custom primers to sequence TCR alpha and beta cDNA libraries. Processing in the source paper ran as follows. Unique molecular identifiers were extracted from raw reads with MiGEC, and CDR3 positions were determined with MiXCR. For each individual, recombination models were inferred using an EM algorithm with the repgenHMM and IGoR tools. Shared clonotypes were analyzed with the tcR package in R, and sharing was normalized by the product of cloneset sizes. To study raw recombination without the effects of thymic and clonal selection, out-of-frame nonproductive sequences were analyzed. TCRdb trimmed the raw reads at Q25, called clones with MiXCR and kept productive beta chains. Each record represents a unique CDR3 protein, reported with the most common genes and DNA among its rows. These V and J calls rely on TCRdb rather than the paper's analysis. The sample table contains nearly 650,000 distinct CDR3 sequences; only one count was recorded for 7.1% of them. The ten largest clonotypes hold 1.6% of the sample.

The record originates from a study of identical twins (dated by TCRdb to about 2016). Concerning the study at large: To test whether fetal clonotypes persist, the study used deep sequencing on TCR alpha and beta repertoires from monozygotic twins, unrelated adults of various ages, and cord blood. To rule out contamination, replicate twin experiments were performed at different times with different library preparation protocols. Study-wide conclusions, independent of this receptor: Out-of-frame TCR alpha sharing in monozygotic twins was systematically underestimated by recombination models, whereas sharing between unrelated individuals was in agreement with the recombination models. In beta out-of-frame sequences, excess twin sharing was weaker, because having fewer shared sequences lowered the signal-to-noise ratio. Invariant T cells such as MAIT and iNKT could partly confound zero-insertion analyses, though diverse VJ usage argued against this for most clonotypes. Abundant cord blood beta clonotypes had fewer insertions, young adult naive repertoires showed a similar but weaker trend, and memory repertoires showed no such trend. Because the same donors could not be followed over many years, the conclusions depended on cross-sectional statistical analysis. Compared with coincidental sharing between unrelated individuals, an excess of low generation-probability sequences was observed among out-of-frame TCR alpha sequences shared between twins.

From the cysteine up to the phenylalanine, the CDR3 has a length of 19 residues. The DNA shown is the 57-base CDR3, in frame from base 1. The junction carries 20 bases between V and J, which are trimmed by 2 bases and 0 bases respectively. The germline V gene specifies SNHLY as CDR1 and FYNNEI as CDR2. Only healthy Caucasian donors were included. The twin cohort consisted of three pairs of female monozygotic twins, all aged about 18 to 30 years. Peripheral blood mononuclear cells were the source from which RNA for the TCR libraries was isolated. The sample was also linked to a second study, of yellow fever vaccine responses in identical twins. As the second study states: According to the authors, the vaccine-induced T cell response in identical twins seemed to be partly convergent and partly specific to each individual. The study precisely tracked vaccine-responding T cell clones in identical twins.

The sequence came from a woman under 30 in good health. Sequences were obtained from PBMCs. This receptor chain uses TRBV2 and TRBJ2-4; the D gene is possibly TRBD1 or TRBD2, each agreeing over 6 bases. The CDR3 corresponds to CASSERGPRGALAKNIQYF. The DNA sequence follows: TGTGCCAGCAGTGAAAGGGGCCCTAGGGGGGCCCTAGCCAAAAACATTCAGTACTTC.